The T cell receptor beta chain under discussion was sequenced for a study of beta chain features in type 1 diabetes. General observations from the study: For patients, the naive, central memory and Treg TCRB repertoires appeared more alike than for healthy donors. At VDJ recombination sites, type 1 diabetes patients had fewer insertions and more deleted nucleotides. Any HLA type influence on TCRB rearrangement was left unresolved here.

Using CD45RO/CCR7/CD25/CD127/CD95/CD27, CD4+ naive, central memory, regulatory and stem cell-like memory cells were sorted. This clone was counted a few times. Its cognate antigen is unknown. Every bit of the isolated RNA underwent reverse transcription, so sequencing read expressed TCRB transcripts. Profiled with immunoSEQ multiplex PCR; TCRdb holds only in-frame clones, not every one. The sample has just over 600,000 clones; about a sixth are singletons. Germline values: CDR1 SGHTA, CDR2 FQGTGA. The CDR3 sequence is 15 residues long. The V and J ends lost 3 bases and 2 bases, in that order; junction bases with no gene match: 4.

This sequence joins TRBV7-3 and TRBJ2-3, with 8 bases that match TRBD1. Source material: naive CD4+ T cells from blood. The TCR was taken from a man between 18 and 29 years old in good health. The CDR3 spells CASSLDRENTDTQYF. In nucleotides, the CDR3 is TGTGCCAGCAGCTTGGACAGGGAGAACACAGATACGCAGTATTTT.